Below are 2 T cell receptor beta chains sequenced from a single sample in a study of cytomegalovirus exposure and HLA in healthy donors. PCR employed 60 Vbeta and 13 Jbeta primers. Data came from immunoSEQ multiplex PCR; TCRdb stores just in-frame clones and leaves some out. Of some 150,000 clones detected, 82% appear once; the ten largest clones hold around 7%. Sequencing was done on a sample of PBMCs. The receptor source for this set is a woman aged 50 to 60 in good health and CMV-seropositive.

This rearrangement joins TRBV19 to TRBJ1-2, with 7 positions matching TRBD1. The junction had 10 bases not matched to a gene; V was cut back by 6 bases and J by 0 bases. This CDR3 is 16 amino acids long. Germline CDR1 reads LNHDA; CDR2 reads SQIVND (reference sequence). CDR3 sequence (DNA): TGTGCCAGTAGCATCGAACAGGGGCGAGCTAACTATGGCTACACCTTC. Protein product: CASSIEQGRANYGYTF. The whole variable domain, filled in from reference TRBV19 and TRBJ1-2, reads DGGITQSPKYLFRKEGQNVTLSCEQNLNHDAMYWYRQDPGQGLRLIYYSQIVNDFQKGDIAEGYSVSREKKESFPLTVTSAQKNPTAFYLCASSIEQGRANYGYTFGSGTRLTVV.

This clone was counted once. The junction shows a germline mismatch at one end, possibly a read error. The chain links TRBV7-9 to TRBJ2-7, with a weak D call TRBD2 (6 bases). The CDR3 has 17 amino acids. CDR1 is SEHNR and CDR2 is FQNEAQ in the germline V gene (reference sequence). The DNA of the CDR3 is TGTTCCAGCAGCTTGTTACGTGCGGGGACCAGCTCCTACGAGCAGTACTTC. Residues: CSSSLLRAGTSSYEQYF.